These T cell receptor beta chains were read from a single sample in a study of T cell repertoires in cytomegalovirus infection. TCRdb processed the reads anew with MiXCR; each CDR3 protein has one entry. The table records some 940,000 distinct CDR3 sequences, roughly 31% of them present only once. The antigens these receptors bind are not known. Sequenced here: cultured CD8+ T cells from PBMCs, sampled from culture after CMV antigen stimulation. The source of these receptors is a human donor in good health (CMV status not recorded). Some clones in this sample may be carry-over from other donors' samples. Each CDR3 is given with its conserved first and last residue.

cdr3_aa	v_call	j_call
CASSPPTVGSYTEAFF	TRBV7-8	TRBJ1-1
CASSYYLGPAGTTEAFF	TRBV6-5	TRBJ1-1
CSARDQAGASYEQYF	TRBV20-1	TRBJ2-7
CASSRLEGTSGNTIYF	TRBV7-6	TRBJ1-3
CASSYARSYNEQFF	TRBV6-5	TRBJ2-1
CSAEVWHFNYGYTF	TRBV20-1	TRBJ1-2
CASSNRGGTEAFF	TRBV6-1	TRBJ1-1
CASSLVYTGNQPQHF	TRBV27	TRBJ1-5
CASTEPGQGIDGYTF	TRBV12-3/TRBV12-4	TRBJ1-2
CASSFGAGQFF	TRBV27	TRBJ2-1
CASGQAGNSPLHF	TRBV6-1	TRBJ1-6
CAISELRQGQDLHYGYTF	TRBV10-3	TRBJ1-2
CASSPVRGGPHNEQFF	TRBV5-1	TRBJ2-1
CASSQHRDFGVNDKNIQYF	TRBV4-2	TRBJ2-4
CASSVHRELNTEAFF	TRBV6-1	TRBJ1-1
CASSLHLAGTVEAFF	TRBV12-3/TRBV12-4	TRBJ1-1
CASPPGREDTQYF	TRBV2	TRBJ2-3
CASIRQDNEQFF	TRBV27	TRBJ2-1
CASSIWADQPQHF	TRBV7-9	TRBJ1-5
CASSGSTTGGPGF	TRBV7-3	TRBJ2-4
CASSYSITGHGYTF	TRBV6-2/TRBV6-3	TRBJ1-2
CASSMASGEGAYGYTF	TRBV19	TRBJ1-2
CASSQTALNTGELFF	TRBV12-3/TRBV12-4	TRBJ2-2
CASSLVGGAAFF	TRBV27	TRBJ1-1
CASSPRGGRNQPQHF	TRBV28	TRBJ1-5
CASSFLAAQETQYF	TRBV27	TRBJ2-5
CASSLGLTGVRSEQFF	TRBV7-2	TRBJ2-1
CASSLRAGNPYEQYF	TRBV27	TRBJ2-7
CASSLARETQYF	TRBV7-9	TRBJ2-5